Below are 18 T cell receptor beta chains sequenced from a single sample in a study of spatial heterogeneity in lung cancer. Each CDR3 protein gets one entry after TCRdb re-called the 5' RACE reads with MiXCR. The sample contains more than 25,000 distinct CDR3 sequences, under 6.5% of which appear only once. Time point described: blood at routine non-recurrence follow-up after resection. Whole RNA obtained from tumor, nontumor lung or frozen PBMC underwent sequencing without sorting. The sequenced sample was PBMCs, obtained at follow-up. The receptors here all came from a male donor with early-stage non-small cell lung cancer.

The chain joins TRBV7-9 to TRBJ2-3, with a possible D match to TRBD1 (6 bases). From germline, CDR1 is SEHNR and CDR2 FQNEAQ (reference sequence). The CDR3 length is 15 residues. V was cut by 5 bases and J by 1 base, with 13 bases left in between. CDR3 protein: CASSPLQGRTDTQYF. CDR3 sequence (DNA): TGTGCCAGCAGCCCATTACAGGGCCGCACAGATACGCAGTATTTT.

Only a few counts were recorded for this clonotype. The CDR3 DNA reads as TGTGCCAGCAGCTTCCGACAGGGGAAAGGTGAAAAACTGTTTTTT. Translating gives CASSFRQGKGEKLFF. The chain employs TRBV5-8 and TRBJ1-4; 8 bases agree with TRBD1. The V and J ends lost 2 bases and 7 bases, in that order; junction bases with no gene match: 7. Per the germline V gene, CDR1 is SGHTS and CDR2 is YDEGEE. There are 15 residues in the CDR3.

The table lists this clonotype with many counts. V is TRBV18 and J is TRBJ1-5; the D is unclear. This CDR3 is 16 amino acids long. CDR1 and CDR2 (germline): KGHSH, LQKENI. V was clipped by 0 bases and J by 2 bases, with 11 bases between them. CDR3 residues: CASSPPLGQGNQPQHF. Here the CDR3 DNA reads TGTGCCAGCTCACCACCGCTAGGGCAGGGCAATCAGCCCCAGCATTTT.

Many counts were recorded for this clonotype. CDR3 loop: CASSEARLIGTGELFF. The CDR3 DNA sequence: TGTGCCAGCAGTGAAGCGAGGTTAATCGGTACCGGGGAGCTGTTTTTT. J is TRBJ2-2 and V is TRBV2; D remains unclear. From germline, CDR1 is SNHLY and CDR2 FYNNEI. CDR3 size: 16 residues. V was cut by 0 bases and J by 5 bases, with 13 bases left in between.

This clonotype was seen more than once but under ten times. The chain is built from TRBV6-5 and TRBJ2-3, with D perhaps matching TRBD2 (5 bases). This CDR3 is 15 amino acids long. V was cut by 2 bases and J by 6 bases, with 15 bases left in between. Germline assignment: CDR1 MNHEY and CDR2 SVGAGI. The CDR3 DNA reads TGTGCCAGCAGTTACCAGCTAGCTGGGAGTGATACGCAGTATTTT. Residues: CASSYQLAGSDTQYF.

The CDR3 sequence: CASSQAASGSGANVLTF. The CDR3 region has the DNA TGCGCCAGCAGCCAAGCGGCTAGCGGCTCTGGGGCCAACGTCCTGACTTTC. The J gene is TRBJ2-6, the V gene TRBV4-3, with 7 bases fitting TRBD2. Unmatched junction bases numbered 3, after V lost 1 base and J lost 0 bases. The CDR3 is 17 amino acids. Germline assignment: CDR1 LGHNA and CDR2 YSLEER.

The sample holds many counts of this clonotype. The CDR3 bases are TGCGCCAGCAGCTTGAGGCTAAACAATGAGCAGTTCTTC. Translation gives CASSLRLNNEQFF. This chain links TRBV5-1 with TRBJ2-1, with unresolved D. The CDR3 sequence is 13 residues long. V gave up 1 base and J gave up 5 bases, with 7 bases separating them. Germline V lookup: CDR1 SGHRS, CDR2 YFSETQ.

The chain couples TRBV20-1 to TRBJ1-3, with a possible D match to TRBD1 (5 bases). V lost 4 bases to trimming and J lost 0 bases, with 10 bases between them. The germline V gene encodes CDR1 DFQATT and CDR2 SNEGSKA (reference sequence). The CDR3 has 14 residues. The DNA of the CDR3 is TGCAGTGCTAAAAGGGGCTACTCTGGAAACACCATATATTTT. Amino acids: CSAKRGYSGNTIYF.

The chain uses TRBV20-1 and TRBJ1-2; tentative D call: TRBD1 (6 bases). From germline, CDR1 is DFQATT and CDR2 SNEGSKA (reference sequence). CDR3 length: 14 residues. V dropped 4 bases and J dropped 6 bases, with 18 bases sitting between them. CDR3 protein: CSATPQGSPDGYTF. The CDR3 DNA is TGCAGTGCTACCCCCCAGGGGAGCCCGGATGGCTACACCTTC.

In nucleotides, the CDR3 is TGTGCCAGCAACCGACAGCATAGCAATCAGCCCCAGCATTTT. This codes for CASNRQHSNQPQHF. The chain recombines TRBV7-2 with TRBJ1-5; maybe TRBD1 (5 bases). This CDR3 has 14 amino acids. With 7 bases removed from V and 0 bases from J, the gap between germline ends came to 10 bases. Germline V gene data show CDR1 as SGHTA and CDR2 as FQGNSA.

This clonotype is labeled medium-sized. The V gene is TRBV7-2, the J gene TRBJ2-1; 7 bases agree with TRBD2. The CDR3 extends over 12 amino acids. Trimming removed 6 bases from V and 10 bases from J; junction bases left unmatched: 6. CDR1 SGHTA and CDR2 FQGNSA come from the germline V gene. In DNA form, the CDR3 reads TGTGCCAGCAGAGCGGGACCCCCGGAGCAGTTCTTC. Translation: CASRAGPPEQFF. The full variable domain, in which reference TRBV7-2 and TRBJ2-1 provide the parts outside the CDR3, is GAGVSQSPSNKVTEKGKDVELRCDPISGHTALYWYRQSLGQGLEFLIYFQGNSAPDKSGLPSDRFSAERTGGSVSTLTIQRTQQEDSAVYLCASRAGPPEQFFGPGTRLTVL.

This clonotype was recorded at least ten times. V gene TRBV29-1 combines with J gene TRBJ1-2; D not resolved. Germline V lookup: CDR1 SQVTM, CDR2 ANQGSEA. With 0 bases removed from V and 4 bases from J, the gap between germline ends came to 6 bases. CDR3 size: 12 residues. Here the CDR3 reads CSVEERRYGYTF. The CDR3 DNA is TGCAGCGTTGAAGAACGGCGCTATGGCTACACCTTC.

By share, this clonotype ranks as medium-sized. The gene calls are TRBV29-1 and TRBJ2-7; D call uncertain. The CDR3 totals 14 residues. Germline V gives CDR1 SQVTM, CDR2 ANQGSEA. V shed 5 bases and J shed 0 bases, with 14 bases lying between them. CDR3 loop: CSVPARRFSYEQYV. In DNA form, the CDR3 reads TGCAGCGTTCCGGCCCGGAGATTCTCCTACGAGCAGTACGTC.

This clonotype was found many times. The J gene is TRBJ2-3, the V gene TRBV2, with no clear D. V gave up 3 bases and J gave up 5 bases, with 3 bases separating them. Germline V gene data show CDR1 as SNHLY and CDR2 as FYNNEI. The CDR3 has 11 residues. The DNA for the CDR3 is TGTGCCAGCAGTGAGCGAGATACGCAGTATTTT. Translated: CASSERDTQYF. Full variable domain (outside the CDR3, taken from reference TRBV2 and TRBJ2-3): EPEVTQTPSHQVTQMGQEVILRCVPISNHLYFYWYRQILGQKVEFLVSFYNNEISEKSEIFDDQFSVERPDGSNFTLKIRSTKLEDSAMYFCASSERDTQYFGPGTRLTVL.

As DNA, the CDR3 is TGTGCCAGCAAACTATCTCGGCAGGTGAATGAGCAGTTCTTC. Translation gives CASKLSRQVNEQFF. The rearrangement uses TRBV6-1 and TRBJ2-1, with unresolved D. Trimming pared 7 bases from V and 7 bases from J, leaving 17 bases between. CDR3 length: 14 amino acids. Germline loops: CDR1 MNHNS, CDR2 SASEGT.

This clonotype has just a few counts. CDR3 region: CASRGHQNTEAFF. The CDR3, as DNA: TGTGCCAGCAGGGGACACCAGAACACTGAAGCTTTCTTT. The chain carries TRBV25-1 and TRBJ1-1, with D possibly being TRBD1 (6 bases). Germline assignment: CDR1 MGHDK and CDR2 SYGVNS. The CDR3 loop spans 13 amino acids. V lost 6 bases to trimming and J lost 1 base, with 9 bases between them.

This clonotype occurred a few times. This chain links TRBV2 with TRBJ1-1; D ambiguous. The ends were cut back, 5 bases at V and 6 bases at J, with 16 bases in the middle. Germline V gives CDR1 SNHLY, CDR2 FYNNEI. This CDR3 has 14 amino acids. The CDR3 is CASSIGVGTAEAFF. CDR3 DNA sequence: TGTGCCAGCAGTATAGGCGTTGGTACAGCTGAAGCTTTCTTT.

The CDR3 DNA reads as TGTGCCAGCAGCTTAATACCGGGACTAGCGGGTGAACAGTTCTTC. It codes for CASSLIPGLAGEQFF. J is TRBJ2-1 and V is TRBV7-3; 12 bases map to TRBD2. CDR1 and CDR2 (germline): SGHTA, FQGTGA. V dropped 1 base and J dropped 13; count of bases not matched to a gene: 8. The CDR3 consists of 15 residues.